This T cell receptor (beta chain) was captured in a study of CD8 T cells in ankylosing spondylitis. Study conclusions and caveats: Those disease-linked clones were CD8+; they were also relatively rare in peripheral blood. Characteristic, it appeared, of ankylosing spondylitis blood was a TCR beta motif of about eight highly homologous variants. Earlier reports found some motif variants in synovial fluid and blood in reactive arthritis.

This CDR3 region has 14 residues. V gave up 6 bases and J gave up 3 bases; unmatched junction bases: 5. The germline CDR1 and CDR2 sequences are MNHNS and SASEGT. In making TCR beta libraries, quantitative 5'-RACE with molecular barcodes was used. A single record per CDR3 protein comes from TCRdb applying MiXCR to the 5' RACE reads. The sample holds about 400,000 distinct CDR3 sequences, 20% to 25% seen once. In the case of this clonotype: Its specificity is not known.

The chain couples TRBV6-1 to TRBJ2-7, with 10 bases fitting TRBD2. Material for sequencing was blood, either unsorted or a sorted T cell fraction (not recorded which). This receptor was taken from a male donor with ankylosing spondylitis. For the CDR3, the DNA is TGTGCCAGCAGGAGGGGACTAGCGTTCTACGAGCAGTACTTC. The encoded protein is CASRRGLAFYEQYF.